The entry below describes one TCR beta chain. What it recognizes is unknown. The CDR3 is 12 amino acids. Germline V gives CDR1 PRHDT, CDR2 FYEKMQ (reference sequence). The V end was cut by 2 bases, the J end by 6 bases, with 7 bases between. The data were taken from a study of OX40 agonist ivuxolimab in advanced cancers. Study-level points and caveats: Among the lowest peripheral clonal expansion occurred in 0.1-3.0 mg/kg partial responders. CD8+ T cells averaged more expanded clones than CD4+.

Patients were ineligible given autoimmune disease history or systemic immunosuppression. Here immunoSEQ multiplex PCR was the method, and the copy in TCRdb shows in-frame clones only, minus some. Of some 61,000 clones listed, roughly nine tenths are singletons. This clonotype was obtained from an adult with an advanced solid tumor such as melanoma, head and neck, liver or kidney cancer. Material: CD4+ or CD8+ T cells sorted from blood, obtained in a trial of the OX40 agonist ivuxolimab. V usage is TRBV13 and J usage is TRBJ1-2; D ambiguous. The CDR3 region has the DNA TGTGCCAGCAGCTTAAGCTCGGATGGCTACACCTTC. Its protein is CASSLSSDGYTF. Looking up the rest from reference TRBV13 and TRBJ1-2 gives the full variable domain: AAGVIQSPRHLIKEKRETATLKCYPIPRHDTVYWYQQGPGQDPQFLISFYEKMQSDKGSIPDRFSAQQFSDYHSELNMSSLELGDSALYFCASSLSSDGYTFGSGTRLTVV.